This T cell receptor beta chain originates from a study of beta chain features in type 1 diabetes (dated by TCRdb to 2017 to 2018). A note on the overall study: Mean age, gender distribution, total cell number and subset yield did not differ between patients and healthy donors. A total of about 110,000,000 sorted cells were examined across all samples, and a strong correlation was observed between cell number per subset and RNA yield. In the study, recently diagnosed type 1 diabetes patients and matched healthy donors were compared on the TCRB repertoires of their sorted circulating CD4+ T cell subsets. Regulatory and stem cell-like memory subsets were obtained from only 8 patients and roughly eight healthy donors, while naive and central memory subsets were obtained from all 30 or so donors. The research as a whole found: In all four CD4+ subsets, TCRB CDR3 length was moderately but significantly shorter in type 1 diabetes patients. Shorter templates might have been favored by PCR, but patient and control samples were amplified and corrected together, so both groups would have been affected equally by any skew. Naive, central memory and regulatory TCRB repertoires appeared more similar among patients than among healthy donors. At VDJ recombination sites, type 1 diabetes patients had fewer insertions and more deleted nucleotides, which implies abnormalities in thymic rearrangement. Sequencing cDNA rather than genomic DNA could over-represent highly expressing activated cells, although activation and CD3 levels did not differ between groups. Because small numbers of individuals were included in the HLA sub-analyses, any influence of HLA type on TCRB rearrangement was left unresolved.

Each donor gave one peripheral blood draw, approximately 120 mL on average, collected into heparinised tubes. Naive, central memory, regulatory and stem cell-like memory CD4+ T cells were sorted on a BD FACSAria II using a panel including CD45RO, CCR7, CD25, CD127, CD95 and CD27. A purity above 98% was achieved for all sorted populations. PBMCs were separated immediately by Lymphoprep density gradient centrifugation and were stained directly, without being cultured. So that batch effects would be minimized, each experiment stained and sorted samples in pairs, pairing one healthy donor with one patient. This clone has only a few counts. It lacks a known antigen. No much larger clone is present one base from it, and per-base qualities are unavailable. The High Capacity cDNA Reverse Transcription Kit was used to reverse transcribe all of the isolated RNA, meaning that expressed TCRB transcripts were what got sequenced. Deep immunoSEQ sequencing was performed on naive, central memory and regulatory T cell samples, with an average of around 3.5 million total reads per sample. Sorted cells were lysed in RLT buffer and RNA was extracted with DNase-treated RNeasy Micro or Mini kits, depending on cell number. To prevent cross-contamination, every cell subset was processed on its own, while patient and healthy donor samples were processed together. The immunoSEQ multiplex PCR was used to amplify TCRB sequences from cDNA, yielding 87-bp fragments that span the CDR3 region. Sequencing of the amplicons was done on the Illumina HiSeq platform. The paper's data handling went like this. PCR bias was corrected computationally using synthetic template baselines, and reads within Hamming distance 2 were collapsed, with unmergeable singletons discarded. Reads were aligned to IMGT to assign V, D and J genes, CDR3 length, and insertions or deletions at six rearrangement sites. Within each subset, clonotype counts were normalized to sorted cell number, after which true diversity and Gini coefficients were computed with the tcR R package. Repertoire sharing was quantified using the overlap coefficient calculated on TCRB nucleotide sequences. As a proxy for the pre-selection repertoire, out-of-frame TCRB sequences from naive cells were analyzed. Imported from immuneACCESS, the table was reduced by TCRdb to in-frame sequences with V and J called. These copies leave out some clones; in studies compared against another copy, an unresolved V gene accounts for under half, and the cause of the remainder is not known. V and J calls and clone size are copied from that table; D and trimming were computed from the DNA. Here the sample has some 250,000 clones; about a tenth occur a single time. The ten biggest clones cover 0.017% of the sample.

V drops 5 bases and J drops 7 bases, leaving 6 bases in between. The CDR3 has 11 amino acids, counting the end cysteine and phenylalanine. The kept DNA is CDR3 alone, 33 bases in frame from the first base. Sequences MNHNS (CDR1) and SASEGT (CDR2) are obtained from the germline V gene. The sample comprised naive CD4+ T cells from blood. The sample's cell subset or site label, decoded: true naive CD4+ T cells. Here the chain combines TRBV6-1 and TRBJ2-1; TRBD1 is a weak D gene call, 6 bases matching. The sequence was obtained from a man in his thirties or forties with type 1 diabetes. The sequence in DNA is TGTGCCAGCAGTCAGGGGAATGAGCAGTTCTTC. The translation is CASSQGNEQFF.